The 26 T cell receptor beta chains given below trace back to one sample, sequenced in a study of Ad26.COV2.S vaccination and SARS-CoV-2 variants. Assay: immunoSEQ multiplex PCR; the TCRdb copy retains only in-frame clones and omits some. The sample holds more than 300,000 clones, approximately 86% seen once. Stated treatment: some 20 received Ad26.COV2.S at low or high dose, single or two shots; 5 received placebo; per-sample allocation not given. At day 63 after the first vaccine or placebo injection, samples were drawn. The source was peripheral blood, collected in a trial of Ad26.COV2.S vaccine versus placebo. The receptors shown here come from a person between 18 and 59 years old who received the Ad26.COV2.S COVID-19 vaccine or a placebo.

Concerning this clone: Other DNA variants within this sample encode the same CDR3. The CDR3 spells CASSLSSSGNTIYF. DNA for the CDR3: TGTGCCAGCAGCTTAAGTAGCTCTGGAAACACCATATATTTT. The rearrangement joins TRBV7-9 to TRBJ1-3; no reliable D call. The CDR3 is 14 residues long. V was clipped by 2 bases and J by 0 bases, with 5 bases between them. Germline V gene data show CDR1 as SEHNR and CDR2 as FQNEAQ (reference sequence).

V gene TRBV19 combines with J gene TRBJ1-2, with D possibly TRBD1 on 5 matching bases. CDR1 is LNHDA and CDR2 is SQIVND in the germline V gene (reference sequence). CDR3 length equals 15 residues. Trimming cost V 7 bases and J 2 bases, with 17 bases left between them. CDR3 sequence reads: CASTPWGGLNYGYTF. The DNA of the CDR3 is TGTGCCAGTACCCCGTGGGGGGGTTTGAACTATGGCTACACCTTC.

The J gene is TRBJ2-3, the V gene TRBV6-2 or TRBV6-3; D ambiguous. CDR1 and CDR2 from the germline V gene are MNHEY and SVGEGT. This CDR3 is built from 13 residues. The V end was cut by 3 bases, the J end by 2 bases, with 6 bases between. CDR3 in DNA: TGTGCCAGCAGTTATATACTCACAGATACGCAGTATTTT. Its translation: CASSYILTDTQYF.

V usage is TRBV11-2 and J usage is TRBJ1-2, with a tentative D call TRBD1 (5 bases). The CDR3 consists of 13 residues. Germline CDR1 reads SGHAT; CDR2 reads FQNNGV. Trimming shortened V by 0 bases and J by 7 bases, and 9 bases separated the two germline ends. CDR3 DNA: TGTGCCAGCAGCTTAGATGGGGCGCGTGGCTACACCTTC. Encoded protein: CASSLDGARGYTF.

The genes are TRBV9 and TRBJ1-2; weak D call: TRBD1 (6 bases). The germline CDR1 and CDR2 sequences are SGDLS and YYNGEE. V was cut by 3 bases and J by 7 bases, with 16 bases left in between. The CDR3 runs 14 residues. The CDR3 loop reads CASSAITGLSGYTF. In DNA form, the CDR3 reads TGTGCCAGCAGCGCGATAACAGGGTTAAGTGGCTACACCTTC.

V usage is TRBV9 and J usage is TRBJ1-4; possibly TRBD1 for D (5 bases). Trimming took 0 bases from V and 4 from J, leaving 7 bases between them. From germline, CDR1 is SGDLS and CDR2 YYNGEE. The CDR3 has 14 amino acids. The CDR3 bases are TGTGCCAGCAGCGTAGGACAGAGTAATGAAAAACTGTTTTTT. It codes for CASSVGQSNEKLFF.

The V and J genes are TRBV15 and TRBJ2-5, with D unclear. The germline CDR1 and CDR2 sequences are LNHNV and YYDKDF (reference sequence). The CDR3 runs to 13 residues. V was shortened by 1 base and J by 2 bases, with 5 bases between the two germline ends. This CDR3 is CATSRAAQETQYF. Here the CDR3 DNA reads TGTGCCACCAGCAGAGCTGCGCAAGAGACCCAGTACTTC.

This chain links TRBV5-1 with TRBJ1-1, with D possibly matching TRBD1 (5 bases). This CDR3 spans 13 amino acids. CDR1 and CDR2 (germline): SGHRS, YFSETQ. Trimming pared 4 bases from V and 11 bases from J, leaving 18 bases between. The DNA of the CDR3 is TGCGCCAGCAGCCCCGGGGTAGAGGGACGGGCTTTCTTT. It specifies CASSPGVEGRAFF.

The rearrangement joins TRBV5-1 to TRBJ2-1, with D perhaps matching TRBD1 or TRBD2 (6 bases each). Trimming stripped 3 bases from V and 1 base from J, with 11 bases between. The CDR3 runs to 15 residues. From germline, CDR1 is SGHRS and CDR2 YFSETQ. CDR3 sequence (DNA): TGCGCCAGCAGCTGGGGGGCGGGATCCTACAATGAGCAGTTCTTC. It translates to CASSWGAGSYNEQFF.

The genes are TRBV7-9 and TRBJ2-7; 12 bases map to TRBD1. The V gene end was trimmed by 7 bases and the J gene end by 3 bases; junction bases not matched to a gene: 10. CDR1 and CDR2 (germline): SEHNR, FQNEAQ (reference sequence). The CDR3 length is 16 residues. CDR3 bases: TGTGCCAGCATCCAGAGGGGGACAGGGGGCTTCTACGAGCAGTACTTC. Its translation: CASIQRGTGGFYEQYF.

The chain combines TRBV6-5 with TRBJ1-3, with D tentatively TRBD1 (6 bases). V was pared by 9 bases and J by 0 bases, with 12 bases between. The germline V gene has CDR1 MNHEY and CDR2 SVGAGI. The CDR3 runs to 14 residues. CDR3 in amino acids: CASRRGISGNTIYF. The CDR3 DNA sequence: TGTGCCAGTCGAAGGGGGATCTCTGGAAACACCATATATTTT.

This sequence joins TRBV4-1 and TRBJ1-6, with 8 bases lining up with TRBD1. The V segment lost 2 bases and the J segment 6 bases; nucleotides outside the gene matches: 3. The length of the CDR3 is 15 residues. Germline V gene lookup returns CDR1 MGHRA and CDR2 YSYEKL. The CDR3 sequence is CASSQLTGVNSPLHF. CDR3 coding DNA: TGCGCCAGCAGCCAATTGACAGGGGTTAATTCACCCCTCCACTTT.

The chain is built from TRBV5-6 and TRBJ1-6; 9 positions agree with TRBD1. Germline CDR1 and CDR2: SGHDT and YYEEEE. The CDR3 extends over 19 amino acids. The V and J ends lost 0 bases and 0 bases, in that order; junction bases with no gene match: 7. CDR3 residues: CASSLGYPTGGSYNSPLHF. The CDR3 DNA reads as TGTGCCAGCAGCTTGGGGTATCCGACAGGGGGCTCCTATAATTCACCCCTCCACTTT.

This clone was observed a few times. The rearrangement links TRBV30 to TRBJ1-2; D is possibly TRBD1 (5 bases). Between the trimmed V and J ends, which lost 4 bases and 4 bases, there was a span of 28 bases. Germline CDR1 reads GTSNPN; CDR2 reads SVGIG (reference sequence). The CDR3 runs 18 residues. This CDR3 reads CAWIADRDWGKAGYGYTF. CDR3 nucleotide sequence: TGTGCCTGGATCGCCGACCGGGATTGGGGGAAAGCAGGCTATGGCTACACCTTC. The full variable domain, its missing parts supplied by reference TRBV30 and TRBJ1-2, is SQTIHQWPATLVQPVGSPLSLECTVEGTSNPNLYWYRQAAGRGLQLLFYSVGIGQISSEVPQNLSASRPQDRQFILSSKKLLLSDSGFYLCAWIADRDWGKAGYGYTFGSGTRLTVV.

This clone has just one count. The chain employs TRBV3-1 (or the pseudogene TRBV3-2) and TRBJ1-1; weak D call: TRBD1 (5 bases). This CDR3 has 15 amino acids. Looked up from germline, CDR1 is LGHDT and CDR2 is YNNKEL (reference sequence). V gave up 1 base and J gave up 4 bases, with 13 bases separating them. The CDR3: CASSQAGRAGTEAFF. In nucleotides, the CDR3 is TGTGCCAGCAGCCAAGCGGGCAGGGCGGGCACTGAAGCTTTCTTT.

This chain connects TRBV9 to TRBJ2-1; 10 bases fit TRBD1. V lost 6 bases and J lost 4; bases outside the gene matches: 7. CDR1 is SGDLS and CDR2 is YYNGEE in the germline V gene. This CDR3 spans 15 amino acids. The CDR3 DNA reads as TGTGCCAGCACCGCCACGGGACAGGGGTACAATGAGCAGTTCTTC. Translated, it gives CASTATGQGYNEQFF.

The gene calls are TRBV7-9 and TRBJ2-2; the D is unclear. This CDR3 spans 13 amino acids. CDR1 and CDR2 (germline): SEHNR, FQNEAQ (reference sequence). V lost 2 bases, J lost 4 bases, and 5 bases lay in between. The CDR3 region is CASSLYSTGELFF. CDR3 DNA: TGTGCCAGCAGCTTATACAGCACCGGGGAGCTGTTTTTT.

V gene TRBV2 combines with J gene TRBJ1-1; D not resolved. This CDR3 has 12 residues. The V gene's germline CDR1 is SNHLY and CDR2 FYNNEI. The germline V and J ends were trimmed by 6 bases and 4 bases, with 9 bases remaining between them. CDR3 bases: TGTGCCAGCAGGCCCGAGACCACTGAAGCTTTCTTT. Translation: CASRPETTEAFF.

This chain links TRBV30 with TRBJ1-4; no firm D call. Germline CDR1 reads GTSNPN; CDR2 reads SVGIG (reference sequence). CDR3 length: 13 residues. V lost 8 bases to trimming and J lost 4 bases, with 14 bases between them. DNA of the CDR3: TGTGCCAGTTTGACTCGATTTAATGAAAAACTGTTTTTT. Translated: CASLTRFNEKLFF.

J is TRBJ1-1 and V is TRBV9; D ambiguous. CDR3 length equals 14 residues. Germline V gene lookup returns CDR1 SGDLS and CDR2 YYNGEE. Trimming removed 1 base from V and 3 bases from J, with 10 bases in between. The CDR3 protein is CASSVYWEDTEAFF. DNA of the CDR3: TGTGCCAGCAGCGTATACTGGGAGGACACTGAAGCTTTCTTT.

This clone was observed a handful of times. The rearrangement links TRBV2 to TRBJ2-7; 8 nucleotides match TRBD1. J was trimmed by 7 bases and V by 4 bases; bases with no gene match: 9. Germline CDR1 reads SNHLY; CDR2 reads FYNNEI. This CDR3 region has 14 residues. CDR3 protein: CASSGSRGLMEQYF. CDR3 bases: TGTGCCAGCAGTGGCTCCAGGGGGCTGATGGAGCAGTACTTC.

This rearrangement joins TRBV27 to TRBJ2-7, with D perhaps matching TRBD2 (5 bases). This CDR3 is 15 amino acids long. The V and J ends lost 3 bases and 2 bases respectively, with 14 bases between them. Germline-derived CDR1 and CDR2 are MNHEY and SMNVEV (reference sequence). The CDR3 sequence: CASSFLGQEAYEQYF. For the CDR3, the DNA is TGTGCCAGCAGTTTTCTCGGCCAGGAGGCCTACGAGCAGTACTTC.

The rearrangement joins TRBV14 to TRBJ2-3, with D perhaps matching TRBD1 (5 bases). V shed 0 bases and J shed 5 bases, with 12 bases lying between them. CDR1 and CDR2 from the germline V gene are SGHDN and FVKESK. The CDR3 runs to 15 residues. The CDR3 DNA is TGTGCCAGCAGCCAAGATGCAGGGTCCGGAGATACGCAGTATTTT. Amino acid sequence: CASSQDAGSGDTQYF.

V gene TRBV24-1 combines with J gene TRBJ2-1; 16 bases match TRBD2. The ends lost 4 bases at V and 7 bases at J; junction bases unmatched: 6. The germline V gene has CDR1 KGHDR and CDR2 SFDVKD. This CDR3 spans 17 amino acids. The CDR3 sequence: CATSEGTSGGVRNEQFF. The CDR3 DNA sequence: TGTGCCACCAGTGAGGGGACTAGCGGGGGGGTCCGTAATGAGCAGTTCTTC.

V usage is TRBV4-1 and J usage is TRBJ1-2, with D possibly being TRBD1 (5 bases). Germline loops: CDR1 MGHRA, CDR2 YSYEKL. V was pared by 0 bases and J by 4 bases, with 12 bases between. The CDR3 consists of 15 residues. The CDR3 bases are TGCGCCAGCAGCCAAGACTCCCAGGGAGGCTATGGCTACACCTTC. Its protein is CASSQDSQGGYGYTF.

This chain uses TRBV27 with TRBJ1-2; maybe TRBD1 (5 bases). Germline V lookup: CDR1 MNHEY, CDR2 SMNVEV (reference sequence). Trimming pared 2 bases from V and 3 bases from J, leaving 16 bases between. CDR3 length: 16 amino acids. The CDR3 region is CASSLGAETSHYGYTF. The CDR3 region has the DNA TGTGCCAGCAGTTTAGGGGCCGAAACGTCCCACTATGGCTACACCTTC.